The clone carrying this T cell receptor (beta chain) was recorded at least ten times. Its cognate antigen is unknown. Time point indicated: sample taken at primary tumor resection. Samples came from roughly 72 TRACERx patients with untreated early-stage lung cancer. CDR3 length: 14 amino acids. Germline V gives CDR1 SEHNR, CDR2 FQNEAQ (reference sequence). Losses at the gene ends were 4 bases for V and 6 bases for J; bases not matched to a gene: 3. The data originate from a study of spatial heterogeneity in lung cancer. TCRdb reprocessed the 5' RACE reads with MiXCR, giving one entry per CDR3 protein. The data contain under 15,000 distinct CDR3 sequences, over 5.5% of them singletons. General study points: Intratumoral expanded alpha and beta TCR counts were found to track tumor mutation counts.

The receptor's source is a female donor with early-stage non-small cell lung cancer. Sequencing was performed on lung tumor tissue, taken at surgery. This sequence joins TRBV7-9 and TRBJ1-6; 7 bases match TRBD1. The CDR3 is CASSSTGSNSPLHF. The CDR3 coding sequence is TGTGCCAGCAGCTCGACAGGGAGTAATTCACCCCTCCACTTT.